A single sample is the source of the 6 T cell receptor beta chains below, sequenced in a study of beta chain features in type 1 diabetes. Expressed TCRB transcripts got sequenced, as all isolated RNA was reverse transcribed. Sequencing was performed with immunoSEQ multiplex PCR; in TCRdb, only in-frame clones are kept and a portion is missing. The table shows 240,000 or so clones, with 68% occurring only once. The source material was naive CD4+ T cells from blood. The receptors stem from a man aged 25 to 40 in good health.

The chain has TRBV5-4 and TRBJ2-3, with 8 nucleotides matching TRBD2. J lost 0 bases, V lost 1 base, and 1 base had no gene match. Germline V CDR1 and CDR2: SGHNT, YYREEE (reference sequence). The CDR3 is 15 residues long. Written as DNA, the CDR3 is TGTGCCAGCAGCTTGCCTAGCGGGAGCACAGATACGCAGTATTTT. Its translation: CASSLPSGSTDTQYF.

The chain combines TRBV25-1 with TRBJ1-2; D ambiguous. This CDR3 has 11 residues. Looked up from germline, CDR1 is MGHDK and CDR2 is SYGVNS. Trimming removed 4 bases at V and 8 bases at J, with 8 bases between. The CDR3 loop is CASSGTWGYTF. The CDR3 DNA reads as TGTGCCAGCAGTGGGACTTGGGGCTACACCTTC.

V and J are TRBV13 and TRBJ1-2, with D possibly TRBD1 on 6 matching bases. The CDR3 extends over 15 amino acids. CDR1 and CDR2 from the germline V gene are PRHDT and FYEKMQ (reference sequence). Trimming took off 5 bases at V and 4 bases at J, with 17 bases between the two ends. The CDR3: CASSIPGTPIYGYTF. The CDR3 coding sequence is TGTGCCAGCAGCATCCCCGGGACACCTATCTATGGCTACACCTTC.

This clone was observed a handful of times. The chain joins TRBV30 to TRBJ1-1; maybe TRBD1 (5 bases). The germline V gene has CDR1 GTSNPN and CDR2 SVGIG (reference sequence). The length of the CDR3 is 12 residues. The V gene lost 0 bases and the J gene lost 8 bases, with 10 bases spanning the gap. CDR3 sequence: CAWSVRAGEAFF. CDR3 in DNA: TGTGCCTGGAGTGTACGGGCAGGGGAAGCTTTCTTT. Full variable domain (outside the CDR3, taken from reference TRBV30 and TRBJ1-1): SQTIHQWPATLVQPVGSPLSLECTVEGTSNPNLYWYRQAAGRGLQLLFYSVGIGQISSEVPQNLSASRPQDRQFILSSKKLLLSDSGFYLCAWSVRAGEAFFGQGTRLTVV.

The chain links TRBV27 to TRBJ2-4, with TRBD2 identical over 9 bases. This CDR3 region has 13 residues. V lost 9 bases to trimming and J lost 3 bases; unmatched junction nucleotides: 3. Germline V gene data show CDR1 as MNHEY and CDR2 as SMNVEV (reference sequence). CDR3 sequence: CASFSGSKNIQYF. The CDR3 nucleotides read TGTGCCAGTTTTAGCGGGAGCAAAAACATTCAGTACTTC.

The CDR3 DNA sequence: TGCAGCGTAGGAACCGATGGGGGGGCCTACGAGCAGTACTTC. This codes for CSVGTDGGAYEQYF. The chain combines TRBV29-1 with TRBJ2-7; the match to TRBD2 covers 7 bases. Germline CDR1 is SQVTM and CDR2 is ANQGSEA. V lost 6 bases, J lost 2 bases, and 10 bases stayed unmatched. This CDR3 is built from 14 residues.